Sequencing of this T cell receptor beta chain was carried out in a study of cytomegalovirus exposure and HLA in healthy donors. Study-level information: Counted in an early data release were about 85 million unique TCRs from HLA-typed donors.

Comments on this clone: What it binds is unknown.

The junction had 9 bases not matched to a gene; V was cut back by 5 bases and J by 3 bases. Germline values: CDR1 SGHTA, CDR2 FQGNSA. The CDR3 is made up of 15 amino acids. Primers included in the PCR were 60 Vbeta and 13 Jbeta primers. The data were produced by immunoSEQ multiplex PCR, yet TCRdb's version contains in-frame clones alone and is incomplete. This sample yields around 120,000 clones, of which about 73% are seen a single time; about 7.9% belongs to the top ten. Whole-study findings and limits: According to the study, roughly 180 TCR beta chains were cytomegalovirus-associated. TCR beta V segments were, for the most part, productive about 87% or about 30% of the time in an earlier analysis. One cluster of highly shared sequence variants probably arose as a sequencing artifact.

This receptor was taken from a woman aged 35 to 49 in good health and CMV-seropositive. The chain couples TRBV7-2 to TRBJ1-1, with 7 bases lining up with TRBD1. Input material: PBMCs. The DNA of the CDR3 is TGTGCCAGCAGCCCACCAGGGGGGCGAGACACTGAAGCTTTCTTT. It translates to CASSPPGGRDTEAFF.